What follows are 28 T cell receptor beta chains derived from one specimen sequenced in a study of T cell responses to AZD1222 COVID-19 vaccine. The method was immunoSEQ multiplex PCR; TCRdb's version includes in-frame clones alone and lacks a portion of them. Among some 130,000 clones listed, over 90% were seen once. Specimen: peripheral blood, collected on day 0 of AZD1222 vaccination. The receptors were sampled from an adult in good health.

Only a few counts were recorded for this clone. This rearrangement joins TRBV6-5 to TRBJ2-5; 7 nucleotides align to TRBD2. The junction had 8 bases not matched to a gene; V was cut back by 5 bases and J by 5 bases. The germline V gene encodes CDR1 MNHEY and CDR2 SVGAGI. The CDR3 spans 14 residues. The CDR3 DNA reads TGTGCCAGCAGTCCTTTCCAGGGAGGGGAGACCCAGTACTTC. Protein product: CASSPFQGGETQYF.

This CDR3 is CASNRMSSSGNTIYF. The CDR3 region has the DNA TGTGCCAGCAATAGGATGTCCTCCTCTGGAAACACCATATATTTT. The rearrangement uses TRBV28 and TRBJ1-3; unclear D gene. Germline V gene lookup returns CDR1 MDHEN and CDR2 SYDVKM. The CDR3 sequence is 15 residues long. V was clipped by 7 bases and J by 0 bases, with 13 bases between them.

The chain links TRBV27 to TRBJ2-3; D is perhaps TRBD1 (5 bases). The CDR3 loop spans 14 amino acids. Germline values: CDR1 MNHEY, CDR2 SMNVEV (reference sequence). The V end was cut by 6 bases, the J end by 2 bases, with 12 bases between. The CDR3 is CASSQGWNTDTQYF. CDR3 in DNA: TGTGCCAGCAGCCAGGGATGGAACACAGATACGCAGTATTTT.

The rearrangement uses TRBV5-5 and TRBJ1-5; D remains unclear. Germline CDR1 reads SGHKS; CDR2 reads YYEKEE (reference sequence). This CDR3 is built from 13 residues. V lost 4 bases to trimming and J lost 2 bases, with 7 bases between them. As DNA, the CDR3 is TGTGCCAGCAGCGAACATGGCAATCAGCCCCAGCATTTT. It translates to CASSEHGNQPQHF.

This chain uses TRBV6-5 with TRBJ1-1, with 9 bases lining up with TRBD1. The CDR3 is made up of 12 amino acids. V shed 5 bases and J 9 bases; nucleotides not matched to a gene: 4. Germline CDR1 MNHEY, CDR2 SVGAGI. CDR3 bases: TGTGCCAGCAGTCCAGGACAGGGGCAAGCTTTCTTT. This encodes CASSPGQGQAFF.

The CDR3 DNA is TGCGCCAGCAGTCCTGTGACCAGGGGTGGAAGCACCGGGGAGCTGTTTTTT. It codes for CASSPVTRGGSTGELFF. This chain joins TRBV10-2 and TRBJ2-2; tentatively, D is TRBD1 (6 bases). Germline CDR1 is WSHSY and CDR2 is SAAADI. Trimming shortened V by 5 bases and J by 4 bases, and 20 bases separated the two germline ends. The CDR3 covers 17 residues.

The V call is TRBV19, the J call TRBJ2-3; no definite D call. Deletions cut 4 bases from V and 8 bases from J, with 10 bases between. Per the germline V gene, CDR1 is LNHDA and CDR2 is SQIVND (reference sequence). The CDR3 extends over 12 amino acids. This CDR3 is CASSTNGPTQYF. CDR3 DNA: TGTGCCAGTAGTACCAATGGACCTACGCAGTATTTT.

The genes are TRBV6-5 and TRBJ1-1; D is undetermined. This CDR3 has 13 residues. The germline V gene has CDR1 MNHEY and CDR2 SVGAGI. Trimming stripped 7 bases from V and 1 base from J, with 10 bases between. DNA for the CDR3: TGTGCCAGCACCAAGGATGGGAACACTGAAGCTTTCTTT. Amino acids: CASTKDGNTEAFF.

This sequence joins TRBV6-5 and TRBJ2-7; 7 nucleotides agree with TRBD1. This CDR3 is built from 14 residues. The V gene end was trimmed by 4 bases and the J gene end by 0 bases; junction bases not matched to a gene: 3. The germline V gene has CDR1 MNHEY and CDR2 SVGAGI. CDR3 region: CASSLNRGSYEQYF. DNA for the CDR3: TGTGCCAGCAGTTTAAACAGGGGCTCCTACGAGCAGTACTTC.

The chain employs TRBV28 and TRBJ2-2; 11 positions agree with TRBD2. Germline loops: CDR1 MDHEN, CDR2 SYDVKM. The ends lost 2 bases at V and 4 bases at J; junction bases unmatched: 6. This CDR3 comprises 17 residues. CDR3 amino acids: CASSLTGTSGATGELFF. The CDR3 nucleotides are TGTGCCAGCAGTTTAACCGGGACTAGCGGAGCCACCGGGGAGCTGTTTTTT.

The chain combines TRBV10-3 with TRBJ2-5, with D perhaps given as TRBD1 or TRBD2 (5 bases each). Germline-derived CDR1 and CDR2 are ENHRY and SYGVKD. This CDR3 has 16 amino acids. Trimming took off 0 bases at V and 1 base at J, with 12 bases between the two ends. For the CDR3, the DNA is TGTGCCATCAGTGAGTCGAATTGGGGGAGCCAAGAGACCCAGTACTTC. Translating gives CAISESNWGSQETQYF.

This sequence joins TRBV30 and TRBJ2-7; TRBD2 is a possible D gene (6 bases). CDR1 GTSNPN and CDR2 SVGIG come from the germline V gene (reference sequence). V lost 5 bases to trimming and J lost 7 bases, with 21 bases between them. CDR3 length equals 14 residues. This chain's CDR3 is CAWGPQASVKEQYF. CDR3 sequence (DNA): TGTGCCTGGGGACCCCAGGCTAGCGTCAAGGAGCAGTACTTC.

The CDR3 spells CASSGVGAQLAYGYTF. The CDR3 DNA reads TGTGCCAGCAGTGGAGTAGGGGCTCAACTCGCTTATGGCTACACCTTC. The V and J genes are TRBV2 and TRBJ1-2, with D tentatively TRBD1 (5 bases). Germline assignment: CDR1 SNHLY and CDR2 FYNNEI. The CDR3 spans 16 residues. The V end was cut by 4 bases, the J end by 5 bases, with 20 bases between.

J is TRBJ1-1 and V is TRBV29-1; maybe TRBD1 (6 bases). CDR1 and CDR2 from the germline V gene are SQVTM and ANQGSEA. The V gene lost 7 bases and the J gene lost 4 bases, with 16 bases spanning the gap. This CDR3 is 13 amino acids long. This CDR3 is CSAEVQGTTEAFF. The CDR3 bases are TGCAGCGCCGAGGTCCAGGGGACCACTGAAGCTTTCTTT.

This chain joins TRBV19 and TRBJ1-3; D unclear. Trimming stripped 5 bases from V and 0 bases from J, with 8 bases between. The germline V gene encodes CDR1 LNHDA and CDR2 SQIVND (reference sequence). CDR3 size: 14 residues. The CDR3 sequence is CASSFQASGNTIYF. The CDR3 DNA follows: TGTGCCAGTAGTTTCCAGGCCTCTGGAAACACCATATATTTT.

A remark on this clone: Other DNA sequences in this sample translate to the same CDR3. The CDR3 spells CSARPQETQYF. The CDR3 DNA reads TGCAGTGCTAGACCCCAAGAGACCCAGTACTTC. The chain is built from TRBV20-1 and TRBJ2-5; D is unclear. Germline CDR1 reads DFQATT; CDR2 reads SNEGSKA (reference sequence). The CDR3 runs to 11 residues. V dropped 2 bases and J dropped 1 base, with 2 bases sitting between them.

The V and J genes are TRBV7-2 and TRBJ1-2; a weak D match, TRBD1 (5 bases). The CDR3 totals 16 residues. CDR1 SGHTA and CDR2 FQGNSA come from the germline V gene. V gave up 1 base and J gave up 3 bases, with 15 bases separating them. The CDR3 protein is CASSLGVGTADYGYTF. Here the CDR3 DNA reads TGTGCCAGCAGCTTAGGGGTCGGGACCGCCGACTATGGCTACACCTTC.

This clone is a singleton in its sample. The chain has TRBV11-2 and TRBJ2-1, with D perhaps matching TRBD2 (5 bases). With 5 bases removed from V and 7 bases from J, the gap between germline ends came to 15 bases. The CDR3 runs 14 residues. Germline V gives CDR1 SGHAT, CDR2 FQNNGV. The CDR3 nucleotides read TGTGCCAGCAGCGCCGGACTGCGAGGGAATGAGCAGTTCTTC. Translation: CASSAGLRGNEQFF.

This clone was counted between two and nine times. The CDR3 region is CASSVEPDRENTEAFF. The CDR3 coding sequence is TGTGCCAGCAGCGTAGAACCCGACAGGGAGAACACTGAAGCTTTCTTT. The gene calls are TRBV9 and TRBJ1-1, with TRBD1 matching 7 bases. Per germline, CDR1 SGDLS and CDR2 YYNGEE. This CDR3 comprises 16 residues. V lost 0 bases to trimming and J lost 1 base; unmatched junction nucleotides: 6.

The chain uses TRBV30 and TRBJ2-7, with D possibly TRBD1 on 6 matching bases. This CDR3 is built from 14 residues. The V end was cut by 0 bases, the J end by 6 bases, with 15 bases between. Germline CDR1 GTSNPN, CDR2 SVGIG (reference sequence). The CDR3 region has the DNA TGTGCCTGGAGTGTATTCTCGGGACAAGGCGAGCAGTACTTC. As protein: CAWSVFSGQGEQYF.

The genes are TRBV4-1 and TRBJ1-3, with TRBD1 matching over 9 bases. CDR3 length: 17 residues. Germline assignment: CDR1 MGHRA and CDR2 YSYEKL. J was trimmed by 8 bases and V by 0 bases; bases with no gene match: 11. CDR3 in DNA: TGCGCCAGCAGCCAAGAACCCCTCCCGGACAGGGGATACACCATATATTTT. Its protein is CASSQEPLPDRGYTIYF.

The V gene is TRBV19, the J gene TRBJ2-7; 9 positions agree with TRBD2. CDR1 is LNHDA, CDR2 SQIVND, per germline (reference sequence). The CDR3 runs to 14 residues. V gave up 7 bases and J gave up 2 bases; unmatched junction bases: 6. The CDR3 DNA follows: TGTGCCAGTACCGTATCTAGCGGGGCCTACGAGCAGTACTTC. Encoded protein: CASTVSSGAYEQYF.

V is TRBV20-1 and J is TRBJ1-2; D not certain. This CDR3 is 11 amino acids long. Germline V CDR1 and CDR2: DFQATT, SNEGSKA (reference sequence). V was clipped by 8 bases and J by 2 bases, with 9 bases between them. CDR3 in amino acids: CSTAQNYGYTF. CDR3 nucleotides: TGCAGTACAGCACAAAACTATGGCTACACCTTC.

The CDR3 protein is CASSLESGTNYGYTF. CDR3 nucleotides: TGTGCCAGCAGCTTAGAATCGGGCACTAACTATGGCTACACCTTC. This sequence joins TRBV7-9 and TRBJ1-2; the D is unclear. The germline V gene has CDR1 SEHNR and CDR2 FQNEAQ (reference sequence). V lost 1 base and J lost 0, with 9 bases in between. CDR3 size: 15 residues.

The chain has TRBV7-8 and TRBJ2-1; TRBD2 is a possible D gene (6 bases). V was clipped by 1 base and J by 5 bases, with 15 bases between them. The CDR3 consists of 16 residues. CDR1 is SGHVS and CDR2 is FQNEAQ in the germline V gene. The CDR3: CASSLGSGGIHNEQFF. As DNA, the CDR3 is TGTGCCAGCAGCTTAGGTTCTGGAGGGATCCACAATGAGCAGTTCTTC.

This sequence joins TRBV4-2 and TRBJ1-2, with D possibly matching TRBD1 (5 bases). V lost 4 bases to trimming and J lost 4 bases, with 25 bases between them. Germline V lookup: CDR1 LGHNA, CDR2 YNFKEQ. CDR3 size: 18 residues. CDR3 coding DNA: TGTGCCAGCAGCCGGACCGGCTGGGGGGGGACCACTCCCTATGGCTACACCTTC. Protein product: CASSRTGWGGTTPYGYTF.

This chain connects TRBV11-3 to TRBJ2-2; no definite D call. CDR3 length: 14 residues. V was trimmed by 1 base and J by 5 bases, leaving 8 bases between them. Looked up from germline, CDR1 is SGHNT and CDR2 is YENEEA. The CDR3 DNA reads TGTGCCAGCAGCTTAGCCCCCGGGACCGGGGAGCTGTTTTTT. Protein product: CASSLAPGTGELFF.

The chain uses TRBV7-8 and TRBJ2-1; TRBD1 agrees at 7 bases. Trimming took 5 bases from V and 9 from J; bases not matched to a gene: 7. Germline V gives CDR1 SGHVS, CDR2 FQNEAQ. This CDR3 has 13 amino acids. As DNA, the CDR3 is TGTGCCAGCAGCGACAGGGTCCGCAGTGAGCAGTTCTTC. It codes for CASSDRVRSEQFF.